The present TCR beta chain was sequenced within a study of blood T cells in healthy people across ages. Primers used in a second PCR of about 7 to 12 cycles were a sample-barcoded 5' primer and a J-beta primer mix. TCRdb re-called the 5' RACE reads through MiXCR, storing one row per CDR3 protein. This sample has over 1,300,000 distinct CDR3 sequences, with 55% to 75% found just once. Germline values: CDR1 SGHRS, CDR2 YFSETQ. V was cut by 4 bases and J by 8 bases, with 12 bases left in between. The CDR3 spans 12 residues. The rearrangement links TRBV5-1 to TRBJ2-5; D perhaps matches TRBD1 (5 bases). The sequence came from a man aged 18 to 29 in good health. Sequenced: blood. The CDR3 DNA reads as TGCGCCAGCAGCAGTCAACAGGAAACCCAGTACTTC. Protein product: CASSSQQETQYF.